Reported below is one TCR beta chain. Its antigen is unknown. Naive CD8 cells comprised CD45RO-negative, CCR7-positively selected cells, excluding terminally differentiated effector memory CD45RA+ cells. The healthy adult donors were HIV-negative and reported no recent acute infections or vaccinations. This entry comes from a study of shared clonotypes between healthy human individuals. Study observations and caveats: Memory subsets generally showed lower estimated richness than naive subsets. Donor scarcity curtailed the genetic and exposure-history diversity represented herein.

This table comes from immunoSEQ multiplex PCR, and its TCRdb copy is limited to in-frame clones, with some not included. The sample shows roughly 890,000 clones, approximately 92% of them seen only once. The CDR3 covers 15 residues. CDR1 and CDR2 from the germline V gene are LGHNA and YSLEER. The V end lost 5 bases, the J end lost 5 bases, and 18 bases lay between the germline ends. V usage is TRBV4-3 and J usage is TRBJ2-5; D is tentatively TRBD1 or TRBD2 (7 bases each). The sequence was collected from a man aged 25 to 40 in good health. The sequenced material came from naive CD8+ T cells sorted from blood. The CDR3 spells CASSAGEGARETQYF. The CDR3 region has the DNA TGCGCCAGCAGCGCGGGGGAGGGGGCGAGGGAGACCCAGTACTTC.